Given below is one T cell receptor (beta chain) in context. This sample is drawn from a study of blood T cell repertoires in COVID-19. Overall study context: Acute and convalescent COVID-19 samples came from the United States, Italy and Spain.

Measured with immunoSEQ multiplex PCR; TCRdb has only the in-frame clones, and not every one. The sample lists 130,000 to 150,000 clones, under 90% occurring once. The CDR3 is made up of 16 amino acids. Germline V lookup: CDR1 LNHNV, CDR2 YYDKDF (reference sequence). The trim removed 0 bases at V and 2 bases at J, leaving 4 bases unmatched. Sequences were obtained from peripheral blood. The rearrangement joins TRBV15 to TRBJ2-3, with 8 nucleotides matching TRBD2. The source of this sequence is a human donor in a cohort sampled during active COVID-19. The DNA of the CDR3 is TGTGCCACCAGCAGAGACACTAGCGGATACACAGATACGCAGTATTTT. It yields the protein CATSRDTSGYTDTQYF.